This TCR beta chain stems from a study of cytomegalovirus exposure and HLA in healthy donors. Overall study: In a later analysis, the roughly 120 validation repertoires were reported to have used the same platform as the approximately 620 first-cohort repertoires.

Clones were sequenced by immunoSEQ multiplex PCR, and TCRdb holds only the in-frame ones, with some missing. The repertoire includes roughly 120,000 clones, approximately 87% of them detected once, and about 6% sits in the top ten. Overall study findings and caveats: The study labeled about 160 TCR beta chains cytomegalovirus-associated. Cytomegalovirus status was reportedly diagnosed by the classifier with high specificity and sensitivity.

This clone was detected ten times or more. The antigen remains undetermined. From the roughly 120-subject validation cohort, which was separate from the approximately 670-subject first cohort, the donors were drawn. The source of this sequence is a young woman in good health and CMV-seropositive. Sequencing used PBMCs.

CDR3 sequence: CASSFQRERWNEQFF. In DNA form, the CDR3 reads TGTGCCAGCAGCTTTCAGCGGGAGAGATGGAATGAGCAGTTCTTC. This chain connects TRBV7-2 to TRBJ2-1, with 8 bases matching TRBD2. Trimming removed 3 bases from V and 7 bases from J; junction bases left unmatched: 8. This CDR3 is 15 amino acids long. Germline V gene lookup returns CDR1 SGHTA and CDR2 FQGNSA.